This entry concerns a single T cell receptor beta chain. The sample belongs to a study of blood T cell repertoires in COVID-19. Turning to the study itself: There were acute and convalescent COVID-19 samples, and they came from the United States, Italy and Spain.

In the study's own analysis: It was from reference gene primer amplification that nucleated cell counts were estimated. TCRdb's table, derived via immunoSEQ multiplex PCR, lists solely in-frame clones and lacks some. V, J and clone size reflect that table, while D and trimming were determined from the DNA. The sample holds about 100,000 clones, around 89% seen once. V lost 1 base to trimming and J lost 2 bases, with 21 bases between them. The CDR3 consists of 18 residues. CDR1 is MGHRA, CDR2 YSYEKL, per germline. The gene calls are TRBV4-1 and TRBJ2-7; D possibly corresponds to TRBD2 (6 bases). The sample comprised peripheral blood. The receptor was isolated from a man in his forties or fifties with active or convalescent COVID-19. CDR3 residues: CASSQVVSSSATTYEQYF. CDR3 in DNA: TGCGCCAGCAGCCAAGTTGTATCTTCTAGCGCAACCACCTACGAGCAGTACTTC.